The next 30 T cell receptor beta chains were all read from a single sample in a study of T cells in Graves' hyperthyroidism and ophthalmopathy. There were TCR beta CDR3 regions amplified from RNA transcripts. HTBI primers were used for first-round RT-PCR of the TCR CDR3. TCRdb reprocessed the multiplex PCR reads via MiXCR and lists one record per CDR3 protein. The table shows around 600,000 distinct CDR3 sequences, with 14% occurring only once. The source material was blood. Source of these receptors: a woman aged 18-35 years with Graves' ophthalmopathy.

The chain couples TRBV10-3 to TRBJ2-6, with TRBD1 identical over 8 bases. The length of the CDR3 is 20 residues. V gave up 4 bases and J gave up 2 bases; unmatched junction bases: 16. Germline CDR1 and CDR2: ENHRY and SYGVKD. CDR3 DNA: TGTGCCATCAGTGGCCCCGAACCACGGCCAGGGGGCGCTGGGGCCAACGTCCTGACTTTC. Its translation: CAISGPEPRPGGAGANVLTF.

V and J are TRBV4-3 and TRBJ1-2; 7 positions agree with TRBD1. Germline V lookup: CDR1 LGHNA, CDR2 YSLEER. The CDR3 is 15 residues long. V was pared by 4 bases and J by 5 bases, with 10 bases of the junction left unmatched. The CDR3, as DNA: TGCGCCAGCAGCCCTTTTAAGAGCAGGGGGTATGGCTACACCTTC. This codes for CASSPFKSRGYGYTF.

This clonotype was observed many times. V is TRBV7-2 and J is TRBJ1-5, with D perhaps matching TRBD1 (5 bases). CDR1 and CDR2 (germline): SGHTA, FQGNSA. The CDR3 is made up of 15 amino acids. The V and J ends lost 5 bases and 4 bases respectively, with 15 bases between them. The CDR3 DNA reads TGTGCCAGCAGCCCTAATCGGGGCTGGAATCAGCCCCAGCATTTT. It specifies CASSPNRGWNQPQHF.

This clonotype was observed at least ten times. The chain recombines TRBV28 with TRBJ1-5; D ambiguous. From germline, CDR1 is MDHEN and CDR2 SYDVKM. The CDR3 consists of 16 residues. Trimming took off 6 bases at V and 1 base at J, with 16 bases between the two ends. CDR3 DNA: TGTGCCAGCAGCCGAAGGTCTCTCAGGAGCAATCAGCCCCAGCATTTT. It specifies CASSRRSLRSNQPQHF.

The V gene is TRBV27, the J gene TRBJ1-2, with D possibly TRBD1 on 5 matching bases. The germline gives CDR1 MNHEY, CDR2 SMNVEV (reference sequence). V lost 4 bases and J lost 11, with 20 bases in between. The CDR3 spans 14 residues. CDR3 amino acids: CASSSKGPSSDYTF. The DNA of the CDR3 is TGTGCCAGCAGTTCGAAGGGACCCTCCTCGGATTACACCTTC.

This clonotype was picked up many times. V gene TRBV20-1 combines with J gene TRBJ2-7; 8 bases agree with TRBD1. Trimming at V came to 0 bases and at J to 2 bases, leaving 3 bases not matched to a gene. Germline V gene sequence: CDR1 DFQATT, CDR2 SNEGSKA (reference sequence). The CDR3 contains 14 residues. The CDR3 reads CSARDGGQAYEQYF. CDR3 nucleotide sequence: TGCAGTGCTAGAGATGGGGGACAGGCCTACGAGCAGTACTTC.

This clonotype has a count of ten or more. CDR3 DNA: TGTGCCAGCAGCTACAGTACTGAAGCTTTCTTT. Translated, it gives CASSYSTEAFF. The chain carries TRBV12-3 or TRBV12-4 and TRBJ1-1; D remains ambiguous. This CDR3 is 11 amino acids long. The V gene lost 6 bases and the J gene lost 5 bases, with 7 bases spanning the gap.

This clonotype was observed at least ten times. J is TRBJ2-1 and V is TRBV28; tentative D call: TRBD2 (5 bases). With 5 bases removed from V and 7 bases from J, the gap between germline ends came to 15 bases. This CDR3 has 14 amino acids. Germline values: CDR1 MDHEN, CDR2 SYDVKM. This CDR3 is CASSTLESVNEQFF. The CDR3 nucleotides read TGTGCCAGCAGTACACTAGAGTCGGTAAATGAGCAGTTCTTC. Full variable domain (outside the CDR3, taken from reference TRBV28 and TRBJ2-1): DVKVTQSSRYLVKRTGEKVFLECVQDMDHENMFWYRQDPGLGLRLIYFSYDVKMKEKGDIPEGYSVSREKKERFSLILESASTNQTSMYLCASSTLESVNEQFFGPGTRLTVL.

This clonotype was recorded at least ten times. The rearrangement uses TRBV12-5 and TRBJ2-7; 9 bases are a match to TRBD2. V shed 2 bases and J 6 bases; nucleotides not matched to a gene: 11. The CDR3 is 16 amino acids. Germline V gives CDR1 LGHNT, CDR2 FRNRAP. CDR3 nucleotides: TGTGCTAGTGGTTTGTCCCCTTTAGCGGGAGTACGCGAGCAGTACTTC. This codes for CASGLSPLAGVREQYF.

This clonotype occurred many times. This chain joins TRBV7-2 and TRBJ1-1, with D hard to call. The V gene lost 0 bases and the J gene lost 4 bases, with 9 bases spanning the gap. This CDR3 is 14 amino acids long. Germline V lookup: CDR1 SGHTA, CDR2 FQGNSA. CDR3 protein: CASSLARAFTEAFF. The CDR3 nucleotides are TGTGCCAGCAGCTTAGCGCGGGCGTTCACTGAAGCTTTCTTT.

The chain links TRBV4-3 to TRBJ2-1, with 8 bases matching TRBD1. Trimming at V came to 1 base and at J to 2 bases, leaving 13 bases not matched to a gene. This CDR3 contains 19 residues. Looked up from germline, CDR1 is LGHNA and CDR2 is YSLEER. CDR3 protein: CASSQVKGGWTGTYNEQFF. CDR3 DNA: TGCGCCAGCAGCCAAGTAAAAGGAGGGTGGACAGGGACCTACAATGAGCAGTTCTTC.

J is TRBJ2-7 and V is TRBV24-1; D may be TRBD1 (5 bases). Trimming took off 4 bases at V and 7 bases at J, with 22 bases between the two ends. CDR1 and CDR2 from the germline V gene are KGHDR and SFDVKD. The CDR3 is 16 residues long. CDR3: CATSDPTRTLYNEQYF. The CDR3 nucleotides are TGTGCCACCAGTGACCCAACACGGACACTTTACAATGAGCAGTACTTC.

This clonotype was seen only a few times. V and J are TRBV11-2 and TRBJ2-7, with D tentatively TRBD2 (5 bases). Germline CDR1 and CDR2: SGHAT and FQNNGV. This CDR3 is built from 18 residues. Trimming shortened V by 2 bases and J by 2 bases, and 22 bases separated the two germline ends. The CDR3 sequence is CASSLRSFPSLDTYEQYF. The DNA of the CDR3 is TGTGCCAGCAGCTTAAGGTCATTCCCCTCACTAGACACCTACGAGCAGTACTTC.

As to this clonotype: It may be a read error: a sequence one base away is much more abundant. This chain links TRBV19 with TRBJ1-1; TRBD1 agrees at 9 bases. CDR1 is LNHDA and CDR2 is SQIVND in the germline V gene (reference sequence). This CDR3 is built from 14 residues. The CDR3 nucleotides read TGTGCCAGTAGGGAGGACAGGGGTGGAACTGAAGCTCTCTTT. Translating it yields CASREDRGGTEALF.

The chain recombines TRBV18 with TRBJ1-4; no clear D gene. The germline V gene encodes CDR1 KGHSH and CDR2 LQKENI. Trimming took off 0 bases at V and 7 bases at J, with 6 bases between the two ends. The CDR3 runs to 13 residues. CDR3 bases: TGTGCCAGCTCACCACCGCGAGGTGAAAAACTGTTTTTT. Translating gives CASSPPRGEKLFF. The full variable domain, with the rest looked up from reference TRBV18 and TRBJ1-4, is NAGVMQNPRHLVRRRGQEARLRCSPMKGHSHVYWYRQLPEEGLKFMVYLQKENIIDESGMPKERFSAEFPKEGPSILRIQQVVRGDSAAYFCASSPPRGEKLFFGSGTQLSVL.

This chain joins TRBV12-3 or TRBV12-4 and TRBJ2-3; D is unclear. With 6 bases removed from V and 0 bases from J, the gap between germline ends came to 7 bases. This CDR3 comprises 13 residues. DNA of the CDR3: TGTGCCAGCAGCATCATTAGCACAGATACGCAGTATTTT. Its protein is CASSIISTDTQYF.

The J gene is TRBJ2-2, the V gene TRBV7-3, with a weak D call TRBD1 (5 bases). CDR3 length equals 16 residues. In germline, CDR1 is SGHTA, CDR2 FQGTGA. V was trimmed by 4 bases and J by 0 bases, leaving 12 bases between them. DNA for the CDR3: TGTGCCAGCAGCTGGGCTGGGGCCCCGAACACCGGGGAGCTGTTTTTT. It specifies CASSWAGAPNTGELFF.

This clonotype was found a few times. This chain uses TRBV3-1 with TRBJ2-1; perhaps TRBD2 as D (6 bases). The CDR3 consists of 16 residues. V was trimmed by 4 bases and J by 8 bases, leaving 21 bases between them. From germline, CDR1 is LGHDT and CDR2 YNNKEL (reference sequence). The CDR3 is CASSPSWAGFGDEQFF. CDR3 DNA: TGTGCCAGCAGCCCCTCGTGGGCGGGATTTGGGGATGAGCAGTTCTTC.

This clonotype was counted at least ten times. V is TRBV18 and J is TRBJ2-2; the D is unclear. The CDR3 consists of 12 residues. Trimming pared 4 bases from V and 8 bases from J, leaving 8 bases between. Germline CDR1 and CDR2: KGHSH and LQKENI. CDR3 sequence reads: CASSRSGGELFF. CDR3 nucleotides: TGTGCCAGCTCACGTTCCGGTGGGGAGCTGTTTTTT.

Only one count was recorded for this clonotype. V usage is TRBV9 and J usage is TRBJ2-7; the match to TRBD2 covers 10 bases. The CDR3 loop spans 18 amino acids. Germline CDR1 reads SGDLS; CDR2 reads YYNGEE. Trimming removed 5 bases from V and 2 bases from J; junction bases left unmatched: 16. The CDR3 nucleotides read TGTGCCAGCAGTTCTGGGACGCTGACTAGCGGGCTGGCCTACGAGCAGTACTTC. This codes for CASSSGTLTSGLAYEQYF.

The rearrangement joins TRBV20-1 to TRBJ2-2; 7 bases are shared with TRBD2. The junction had 3 bases not matched to a gene; V was cut back by 5 bases and J by 6 bases. CDR1 is DFQATT and CDR2 is SNEGSKA in the germline V gene (reference sequence). This CDR3 is 12 amino acids long. The CDR3 spells CSAGRGAGELFF. The CDR3 region has the DNA TGCAGTGCTGGGAGGGGCGCCGGGGAGCTGTTTTTT.

This clonotype has at least ten counts. The chain links TRBV20-1 to TRBJ2-5, with D maybe TRBD1 (7 bases). The CDR3 spans 16 residues. V was trimmed by 0 bases and J by 2 bases, leaving 16 bases between them. Germline lookup yields CDR1 DFQATT and CDR2 SNEGSKA (reference sequence). The chain's CDR3 is CSARDWGDSIQETQYF. The CDR3 nucleotides read TGCAGTGCTAGAGATTGGGGGGACAGTATTCAAGAGACCCAGTACTTC.

This clonotype was picked up many times. The rearrangement uses TRBV24-1 and TRBJ2-7; TRBD1 is a possible D gene (6 bases). Germline loops: CDR1 KGHDR, CDR2 SFDVKD. The CDR3 is made up of 14 amino acids. The V and J ends lost 3 bases and 1 base respectively, with 9 bases between them. The DNA of the CDR3 is TGTGCCACCAGTGATCCGGACAGATCCTACGAGCAGTACTTC. Its protein is CATSDPDRSYEQYF.

The V and J genes are TRBV27 and TRBJ1-2; 7 bases map to TRBD1. The CDR3 is 15 residues long. V was pared by 5 bases and J by 0 bases, with 6 bases of the junction left unmatched. CDR1 and CDR2 (germline): MNHEY, SMNVEV (reference sequence). The CDR3 nucleotides are TGTGCCAGCAGTGAGACAGGGTTACCTAACTATGGCTACACCTTC. Protein: CASSETGLPNYGYTF.

A few counts support this clonotype. The J gene is TRBJ1-2, the V gene TRBV30, with a possible D match to TRBD1 (5 bases). V was cut by 0 bases and J by 4 bases, with 9 bases left in between. Germline V gene sequence: CDR1 GTSNPN, CDR2 SVGIG (reference sequence). The CDR3 consists of 13 residues. The CDR3 DNA is TGTGCCTGGAGTGTAATGAGGGGCTATGGCTACACCTTC. Protein product: CAWSVMRGYGYTF.

To note about this clonotype: One end of the junction is discordant with germline, which a read error may explain. The chain carries TRBV11-2 and TRBJ1-5; TRBD1 might be the D (6 bases). This CDR3 contains 17 residues. CDR1 and CDR2 (germline): SGHAT, FQNNGV. The CDR3 coding sequence is TGCGCCAGCAGCCATAAGCCATCTGGGGGCGGCAATCAGCCCCAGCATTTT. Its translation: CASSHKPSGGGNQPQHF.

This clonotype was picked up many times. The chain employs TRBV4-2 and TRBJ1-1; D possibly corresponds to TRBD1 (6 bases). This CDR3 region has 14 residues. From germline, CDR1 is LGHNA and CDR2 YNFKEQ. V dropped 4 bases and J dropped 1 base, with 10 bases sitting between them. The CDR3 loop reads CASSLMTGNTEAFF. The CDR3 DNA sequence: TGTGCCAGCAGCCTAATGACAGGGAACACTGAAGCTTTCTTT.

This clonotype was counted at least ten times. The gene calls are TRBV7-6 and TRBJ2-5; 16 bases align to TRBD2. Per germline, CDR1 SGHVS and CDR2 FNYEAQ. The CDR3 sequence is 16 residues long. Unmatched junction bases numbered 2, after V lost 4 bases and J lost 3 bases. For the CDR3, the DNA is TGTGCCAGCAGCTCAGGGACTAGCGGGAGGGAAGAGACCCAGTACTTC. Translation gives CASSSGTSGREETQYF.

This clonotype was counted at least ten times. The chain recombines TRBV28 with TRBJ2-7; D is unclear. This CDR3 is 15 amino acids long. Trimming removed 2 bases at V and 0 bases at J, with 11 bases between. Germline V CDR1 and CDR2: MDHEN, SYDVKM. The CDR3 DNA is TGTGCCAGCAGTTTACGTTTGGACGTCTCCTACGAGCAGTACTTC. This translates into CASSLRLDVSYEQYF.

This clonotype was observed many times. This chain joins TRBV30 and TRBJ1-1; tentative D call: TRBD1 (6 bases). The CDR3 has 14 amino acids. V was pared by 1 base and J by 1 base, with 10 bases between. CDR1 is GTSNPN, CDR2 SVGIG, per germline (reference sequence). The CDR3 DNA sequence: TGTGCCTGGAGTGCAGGGGCGGCGAACACTGAAGCTTTCTTT. Its translation is CAWSAGAANTEAFF.